This T cell receptor (beta chain) was sequenced during a study of blood T cell repertoires in COVID-19. Study summary: Sites across the United States, Italy and Spain contributed samples from acute and convalescent COVID-19. PBMCs, B-cell-depleted T cells, or T cells were the source of the cDNA or gDNA that made up the material.

Clones were read by immunoSEQ multiplex PCR, and TCRdb kept only the in-frame ones, dropping some. This sample yields about 160,000 clones, of which roughly nine tenths are seen a single time; roughly 4% belongs to the top ten. V dropped 6 bases and J dropped 1 base, with 10 bases sitting between them. Per the germline V gene, CDR1 is MNHEY and CDR2 is SVGAGI. The CDR3 contains 13 residues. The sequence was collected from a woman aged 35 to 49 who had been exposed to COVID-19. The chain uses TRBV6-5 and TRBJ2-7, with D tentatively TRBD1 (6 bases). Sequenced sample: PBMCs or T cells enriched from blood (not recorded which). The CDR3 bases are TGTGCCAGCAGACCAACAGGGTCCTACGAGCAGTACTTC. Its translation: CASRPTGSYEQYF.